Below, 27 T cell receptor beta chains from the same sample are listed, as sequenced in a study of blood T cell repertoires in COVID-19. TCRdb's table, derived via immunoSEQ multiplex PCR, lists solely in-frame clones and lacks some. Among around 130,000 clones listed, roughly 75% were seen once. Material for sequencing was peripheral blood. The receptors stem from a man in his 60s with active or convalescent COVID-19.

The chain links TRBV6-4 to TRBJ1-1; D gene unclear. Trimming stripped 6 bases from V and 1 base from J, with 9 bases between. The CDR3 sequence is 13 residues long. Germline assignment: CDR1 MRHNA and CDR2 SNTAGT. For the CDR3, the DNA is TGTGCCAGCAGCGCCACACGGAACACTGAAGCTTTCTTT. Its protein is CASSATRNTEAFF.

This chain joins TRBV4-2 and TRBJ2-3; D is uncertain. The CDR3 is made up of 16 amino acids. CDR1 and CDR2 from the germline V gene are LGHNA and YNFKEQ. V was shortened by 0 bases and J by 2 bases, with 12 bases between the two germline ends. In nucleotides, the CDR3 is TGTGCCAGCAGCCAAGAGGCCGCCACCCACACAGATACGCAGTATTTT. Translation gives CASSQEAATHTDTQYF.

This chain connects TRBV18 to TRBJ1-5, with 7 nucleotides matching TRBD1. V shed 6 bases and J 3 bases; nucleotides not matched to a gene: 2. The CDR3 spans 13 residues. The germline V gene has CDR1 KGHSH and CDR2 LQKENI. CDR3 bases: TGTGCCAGCTCTACAGGGGTCAATCAGCCCCAGCATTTT. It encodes CASSTGVNQPQHF. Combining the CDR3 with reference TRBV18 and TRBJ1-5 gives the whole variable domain NAGVMQNPRHLVRRRGQEARLRCSPMKGHSHVYWYRQLPEEGLKFMVYLQKENIIDESGMPKERFSAEFPKEGPSILRIQQVVRGDSAAYFCASSTGVNQPQHFGDGTRLSIL.

CDR3 nucleotide sequence: TGCAGCGTTGAAGGGACAGGGAACGAGCAGTACTTC. Translating gives CSVEGTGNEQYF. The chain has TRBV29-1 and TRBJ2-7; 8 bases map to TRBD1. V dropped 1 base and J dropped 5; count of bases not matched to a gene: 1. CDR1 is SQVTM, CDR2 ANQGSEA, per germline. The CDR3 extends over 12 amino acids.

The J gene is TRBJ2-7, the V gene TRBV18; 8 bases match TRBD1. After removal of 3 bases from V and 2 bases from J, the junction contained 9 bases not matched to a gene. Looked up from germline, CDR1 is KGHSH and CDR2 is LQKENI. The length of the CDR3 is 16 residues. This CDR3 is CASSPQVGQGTYEQYF. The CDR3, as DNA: TGTGCCAGCTCACCTCAAGTTGGACAGGGCACCTACGAGCAGTACTTC.

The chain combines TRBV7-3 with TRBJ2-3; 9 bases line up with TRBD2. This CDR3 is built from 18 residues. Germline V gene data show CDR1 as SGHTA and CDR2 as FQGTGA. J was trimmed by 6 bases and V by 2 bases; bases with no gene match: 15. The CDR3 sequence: CASSLRGTGAGGPDTQYF. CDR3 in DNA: TGTGCCAGCAGCTTACGGGGCACCGGCGCGGGAGGGCCGGATACGCAGTATTTT.

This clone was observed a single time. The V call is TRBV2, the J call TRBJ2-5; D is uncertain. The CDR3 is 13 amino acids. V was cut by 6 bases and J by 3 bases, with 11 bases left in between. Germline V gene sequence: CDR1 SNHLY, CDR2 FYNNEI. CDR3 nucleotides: TGTGCCAGCAGGGAAAGAGGTGAAGAGACCCAGTACTTC. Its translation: CASRERGEETQYF.

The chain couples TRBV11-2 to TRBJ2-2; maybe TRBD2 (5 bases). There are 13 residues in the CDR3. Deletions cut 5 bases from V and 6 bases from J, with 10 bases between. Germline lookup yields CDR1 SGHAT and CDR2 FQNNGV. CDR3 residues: CASSMVRAGELFF. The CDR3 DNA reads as TGTGCCAGCAGCATGGTGAGGGCCGGGGAGCTGTTTTTT.

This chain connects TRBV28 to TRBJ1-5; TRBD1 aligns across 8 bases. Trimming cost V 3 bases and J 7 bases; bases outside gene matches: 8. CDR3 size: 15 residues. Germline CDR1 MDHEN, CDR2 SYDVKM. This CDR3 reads CASSFSGGVIQPQHF. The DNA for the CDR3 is TGTGCCAGCAGTTTTTCAGGGGGCGTGATCCAGCCCCAGCATTTT.

The CDR3, as DNA: TGTGCCAGCAGTTACCTAACGGACAGGGTGAAAGGCTACACCTTC. It is translated as CASSYLTDRVKGYTF. The chain couples TRBV6-5 to TRBJ1-2; 8 nucleotides line up with TRBD1. V lost 2 bases, J lost 8 bases, and 10 bases stayed unmatched. The CDR3 consists of 15 residues. Germline assignment: CDR1 MNHEY and CDR2 SVGAGI.

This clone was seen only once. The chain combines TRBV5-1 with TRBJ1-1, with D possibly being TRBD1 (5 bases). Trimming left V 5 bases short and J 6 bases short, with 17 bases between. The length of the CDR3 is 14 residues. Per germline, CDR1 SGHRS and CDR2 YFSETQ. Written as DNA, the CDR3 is TGCGCCAGCAGGGTCGGGACTGGCTGGGCTGAAGCTTTCTTT. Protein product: CASRVGTGWAEAFF. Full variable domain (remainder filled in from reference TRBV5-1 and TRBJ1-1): KAGVTQTPRYLIKTRGQQVTLSCSPISGHRSVSWYQQTPGQGLQFLFEYFSETQRNKGNFPGRFSGRQFSNSRSEMNVSTLELGDSALYLCASRVGTGWAEAFFGQGTRLTVV.

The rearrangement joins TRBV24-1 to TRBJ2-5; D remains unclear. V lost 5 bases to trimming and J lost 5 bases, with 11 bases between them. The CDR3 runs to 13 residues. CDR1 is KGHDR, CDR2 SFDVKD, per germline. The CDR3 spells CATSGVGAETQYF. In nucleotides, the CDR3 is TGTGCCACCAGTGGGGTGGGCGCGGAGACCCAGTACTTC.

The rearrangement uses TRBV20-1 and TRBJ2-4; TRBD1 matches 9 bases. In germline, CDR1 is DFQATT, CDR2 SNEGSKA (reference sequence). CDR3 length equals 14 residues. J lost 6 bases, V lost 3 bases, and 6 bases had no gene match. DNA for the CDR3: TGCAGTGCTAGTGACACAGGGGGCCCAAACATTCAGTACTTC. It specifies CSASDTGGPNIQYF.

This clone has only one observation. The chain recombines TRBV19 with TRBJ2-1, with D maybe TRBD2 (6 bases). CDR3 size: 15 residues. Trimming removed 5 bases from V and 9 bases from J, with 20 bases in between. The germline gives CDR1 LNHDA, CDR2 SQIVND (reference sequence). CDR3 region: CASSPWDSHPGEQFF. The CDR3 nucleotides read TGTGCCAGTAGTCCCTGGGACTCCCATCCCGGTGAGCAGTTCTTC.

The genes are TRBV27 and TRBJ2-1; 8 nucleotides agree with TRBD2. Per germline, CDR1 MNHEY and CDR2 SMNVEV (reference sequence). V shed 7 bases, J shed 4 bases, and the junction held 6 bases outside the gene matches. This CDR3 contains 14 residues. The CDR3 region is CASTNGGEYNEQFF. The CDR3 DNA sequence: TGTGCCAGCACAAACGGGGGGGAATACAATGAGCAGTTCTTC.

CDR3 residues: CASSPTIGASEKLFF. The CDR3 coding sequence is TGTGCCAGCAGCCCCACGATTGGGGCCTCTGAAAAACTGTTTTTT. This chain uses TRBV28 with TRBJ1-4; tentative D call: TRBD1 (5 bases). With 6 bases removed from V and 7 bases from J, the gap between germline ends came to 18 bases. The CDR3 totals 15 residues. The germline CDR1 and CDR2 sequences are MDHEN and SYDVKM. Based on the CDR3 plus reference TRBV28 and TRBJ1-4, the full variable domain is DVKVTQSSRYLVKRTGEKVFLECVQDMDHENMFWYRQDPGLGLRLIYFSYDVKMKEKGDIPEGYSVSREKKERFSLILESASTNQTSMYLCASSPTIGASEKLFFGSGTQLSVL.

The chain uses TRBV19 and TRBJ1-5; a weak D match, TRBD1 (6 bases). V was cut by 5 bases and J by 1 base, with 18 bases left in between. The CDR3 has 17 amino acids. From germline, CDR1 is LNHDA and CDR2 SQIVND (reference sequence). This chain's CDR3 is CASSLYKGDGSNQPQHF. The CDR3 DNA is TGTGCCAGTAGTCTTTATAAGGGGGACGGAAGCAATCAGCCCCAGCATTTT.

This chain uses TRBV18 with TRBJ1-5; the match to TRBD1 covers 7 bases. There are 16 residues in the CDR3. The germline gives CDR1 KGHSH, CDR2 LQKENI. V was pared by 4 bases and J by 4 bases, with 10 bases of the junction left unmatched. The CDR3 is CASSLKVGTANQPQHF. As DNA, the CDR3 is TGTGCCAGCTCACTCAAAGTCGGGACAGCAAATCAGCCCCAGCATTTT.

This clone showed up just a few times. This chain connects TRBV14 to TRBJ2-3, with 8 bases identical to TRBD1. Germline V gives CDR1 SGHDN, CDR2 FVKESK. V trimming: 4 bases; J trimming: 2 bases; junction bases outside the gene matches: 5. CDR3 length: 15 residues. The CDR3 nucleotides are TGTGCCAGCAGCCGACGGACAGGGTTCACAGATACGCAGTATTTT. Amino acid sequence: CASSRRTGFTDTQYF. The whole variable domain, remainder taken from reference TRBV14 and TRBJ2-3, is EAGVTQFPSHSVIEKGQTVTLRCDPISGHDNLYWYRRVMGKEIKFLLHFVKESKQDESGMPNNRFLAERTGGTYSTLKVQPAELEDSGVYFCASSRRTGFTDTQYFGPGTRLTVL.

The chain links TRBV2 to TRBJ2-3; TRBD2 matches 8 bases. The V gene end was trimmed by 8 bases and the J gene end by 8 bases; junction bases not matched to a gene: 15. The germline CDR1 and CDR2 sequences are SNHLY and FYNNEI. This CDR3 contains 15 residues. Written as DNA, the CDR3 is TGTGCCAGCCCGGAGGCGGGAGGTAGTTTTGGTACGCAGTATTTT. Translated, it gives CASPEAGGSFGTQYF.

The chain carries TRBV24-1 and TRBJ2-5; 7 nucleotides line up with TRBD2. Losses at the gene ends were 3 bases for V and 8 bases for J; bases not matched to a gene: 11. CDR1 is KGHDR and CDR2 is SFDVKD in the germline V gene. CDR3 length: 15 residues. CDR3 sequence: CATSDAGAASGTQYF. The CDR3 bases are TGTGCCACCAGTGATGCGGGAGCAGCGAGTGGCACCCAGTACTTC.

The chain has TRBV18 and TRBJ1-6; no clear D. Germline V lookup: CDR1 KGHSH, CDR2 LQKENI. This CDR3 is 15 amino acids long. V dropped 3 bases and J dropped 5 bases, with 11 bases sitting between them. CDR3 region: CASSPTPGNNSPLHF. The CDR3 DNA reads TGTGCCAGCTCACCTACCCCGGGGAATAATTCACCCCTCCACTTT. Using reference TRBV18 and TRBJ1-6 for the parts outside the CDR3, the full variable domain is NAGVMQNPRHLVRRRGQEARLRCSPMKGHSHVYWYRQLPEEGLKFMVYLQKENIIDESGMPKERFSAEFPKEGPSILRIQQVVRGDSAAYFCASSPTPGNNSPLHFGNGTRLTVT.

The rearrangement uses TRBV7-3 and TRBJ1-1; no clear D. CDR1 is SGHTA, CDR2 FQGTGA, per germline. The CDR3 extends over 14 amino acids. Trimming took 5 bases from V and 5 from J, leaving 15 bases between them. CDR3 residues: CASSREPADTEAFF. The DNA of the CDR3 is TGTGCCAGCAGCCGCGAACCGGCGGATACTGAAGCTTTCTTT.

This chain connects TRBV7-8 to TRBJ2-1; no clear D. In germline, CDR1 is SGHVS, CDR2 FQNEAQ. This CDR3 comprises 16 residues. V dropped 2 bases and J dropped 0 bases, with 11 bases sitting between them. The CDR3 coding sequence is TGTGCCAGCAGCTTATATAGGCAGCGCTCCTACAATGAGCAGTTCTTC. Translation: CASSLYRQRSYNEQFF.

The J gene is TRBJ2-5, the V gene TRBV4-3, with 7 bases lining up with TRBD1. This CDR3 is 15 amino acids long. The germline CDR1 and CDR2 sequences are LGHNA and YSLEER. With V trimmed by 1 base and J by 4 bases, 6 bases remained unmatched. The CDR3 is CASSQGQGWGETQYF. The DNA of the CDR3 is TGCGCCAGCAGCCAAGGACAGGGATGGGGAGAGACCCAGTACTTC.

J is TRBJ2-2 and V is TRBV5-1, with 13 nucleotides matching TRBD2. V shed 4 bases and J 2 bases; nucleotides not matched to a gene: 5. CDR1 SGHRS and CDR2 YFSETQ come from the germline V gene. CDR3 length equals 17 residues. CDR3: CASSKKGLAGNTGELFF. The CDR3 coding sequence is TGCGCCAGCAGCAAAAAGGGACTAGCGGGAAACACCGGGGAGCTGTTTTTT.

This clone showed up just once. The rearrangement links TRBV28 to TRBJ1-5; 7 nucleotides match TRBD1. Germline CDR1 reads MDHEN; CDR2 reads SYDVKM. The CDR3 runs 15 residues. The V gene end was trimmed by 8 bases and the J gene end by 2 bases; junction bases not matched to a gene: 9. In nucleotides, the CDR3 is TGTGCCAGCTACCCCACAGACAGGGGCAATCAGCCCCAGCATTTT. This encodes CASYPTDRGNQPQHF.